A single sample is the source of the 30 T cell receptor beta chains below, sequenced in a study of CD8+ T cells in alopecia areata. Isolated RNA was reverse transcribed into cDNA used as the sequencing template. The protocol was immunoSEQ multiplex PCR, while the TCRdb copy is restricted to in-frame clones and leaves out a portion. The sample records approximately 180,000 clones, 67% being singletons. The source was CD8+ T cells sorted from blood, collected at week 0. These receptors originate from a human donor with alopecia areata.

There are a few counts of this clone. The V gene is TRBV11-2, the J gene TRBJ2-3; D call uncertain. Trimming took 1 base from V and 6 from J, leaving 17 bases between them. CDR3 length: 16 residues. Germline V gene data show CDR1 as SGHAT and CDR2 as FQNNGV. For the CDR3, the DNA is TGTGCCAGCAGCTTAGGCCTAATGCCGGTCGCGGATACGCAGTATTTT. This encodes CASSLGLMPVADTQYF.

This clone occurred once. The J gene is TRBJ2-7, the V gene TRBV5-1; perhaps TRBD1 as D (6 bases). V dropped 0 bases and J dropped 2 bases, with 15 bases sitting between them. Germline V gene sequence: CDR1 SGHRS, CDR2 YFSETQ. The CDR3 runs 16 residues. CDR3 in amino acids: CASSLVVTGPPYEQYF. Written as DNA, the CDR3 is TGCGCCAGCAGCTTGGTCGTGACAGGTCCTCCCTACGAGCAGTACTTC.

The rearrangement joins TRBV7-9 to TRBJ2-7, with D maybe TRBD1 (6 bases). The V end was cut by 6 bases, the J end by 3 bases, with 18 bases between. CDR1 SEHNR and CDR2 FQNEAQ come from the germline V gene (reference sequence). The CDR3 totals 15 residues. Here the CDR3 reads CASRSNGGDSYEQYF. The CDR3 DNA reads TGTGCCAGCAGATCTAATGGGGGCGATAGCTACGAGCAGTACTTC.

The V and J genes are TRBV6-5 and TRBJ2-1, with TRBD2 as a possible D gene (6 bases). CDR1 is MNHEY, CDR2 SVGAGI, per germline. The CDR3 totals 15 residues. V was shortened by 6 bases and J by 3 bases, with 15 bases between the two germline ends. CDR3 nucleotide sequence: TGTGCCAGCAGAACCGGGTGGGGGGTCTACAATGAGCAGTTCTTC. It translates to CASRTGWGVYNEQFF.

V and J are TRBV15 and TRBJ2-1; 11 bases are a match to TRBD2. The CDR3 runs to 16 residues. The V segment lost 5 bases and the J segment 2 bases; nucleotides outside the gene matches: 5. CDR1 LNHNV and CDR2 YYDKDF come from the germline V gene (reference sequence). CDR3 bases: TGTGCCACCAGCGGGCGTAGCGGGGGGGCCTACAATGAGCAGTTCTTC. Translated, it gives CATSGRSGGAYNEQFF.

This clone was detected only once. Written as DNA, the CDR3 is TGTGCCAGCAGCTTTCGGGACTCCCATTTGGAGTATTTT. Amino acid sequence: CASSFRDSHLEYF. The chain links TRBV5-6 to TRBJ2-3; maybe TRBD2 (6 bases). Germline lookup yields CDR1 SGHDT and CDR2 YYEEEE. This CDR3 is 13 amino acids long. V was clipped by 2 bases and J by 13 bases, with 17 bases between them.

This clone was counted only a few times. The chain uses TRBV13 and TRBJ2-7; D is unresolved. In germline, CDR1 is PRHDT, CDR2 FYEKMQ (reference sequence). The CDR3 consists of 12 residues. V was pared by 5 bases and J by 6 bases, with 11 bases between. CDR3 sequence reads: CASSQGRPEQYF. CDR3 in DNA: TGTGCCAGCAGCCAAGGAAGACCCGAGCAGTACTTC.

CDR3 nucleotides: TGTGCCAGCAGAGAACAGGGGGCCGATGACTACACCTTC. Translation: CASREQGADDYTF. The gene calls are TRBV2 and TRBJ1-2; 9 nucleotides align to TRBD1. Germline trimming cut 6 bases from V and 10 bases from J; bases unmatched to any gene: 9. Germline V gene sequence: CDR1 SNHLY, CDR2 FYNNEI. The length of the CDR3 is 13 residues. The complete variable domain, with remaining parts taken from reference TRBV2 and TRBJ1-2, reads EPEVTQTPSHQVTQMGQEVILRCVPISNHLYFYWYRQILGQKVEFLVSFYNNEISEKSEIFDDQFSVERPDGSNFTLKIRSTKLEDSAMYFCASREQGADDYTFGSGTRLTVV.

This chain links TRBV5-6 with TRBJ2-7; TRBD2 might be the D (6 bases). V was shortened by 0 bases and J by 2 bases, with 15 bases between the two germline ends. The CDR3 sequence is 16 residues long. Looked up from germline, CDR1 is SGHDT and CDR2 is YYEEEE. The CDR3 is CASSLVAADLPYEQYF. DNA for the CDR3: TGTGCCAGCAGCTTGGTAGCGGCAGATCTACCCTACGAGCAGTACTTC.

The rearrangement uses TRBV29-1 and TRBJ1-2; D perhaps matches TRBD1 (5 bases). This CDR3 contains 13 residues. V was trimmed by 5 bases and J by 5 bases, leaving 15 bases between them. The V gene's germline CDR1 is SQVTM and CDR2 ANQGSEA. CDR3 in amino acids: CSVQPLGGYGYTF. CDR3 in DNA: TGCAGCGTTCAGCCCCTGGGGGGGTATGGCTACACCTTC.

CDR3 DNA sequence: TGTGCCACCAGCAGAGGAGCGGGGGGAAGCACAGATACGCAGTATTTT. Its translation: CATSRGAGGSTDTQYF. V is TRBV15 and J is TRBJ2-3, with 9 bases lining up with TRBD2. V lost 1 base to trimming and J lost 0 bases; unmatched junction nucleotides: 2. Germline V lookup: CDR1 LNHNV, CDR2 YYDKDF (reference sequence). CDR3 length: 16 residues.

V and J are TRBV30 and TRBJ2-3; 7 bases agree with TRBD2. With V trimmed by 2 bases and J by 2 bases, 4 bases remained unmatched. CDR3 length: 14 amino acids. The V gene's germline CDR1 is GTSNPN and CDR2 SVGIG (reference sequence). The CDR3 coding sequence is TGTGCCTGGAGTAGAGCGGGGACCACAGATACGCAGTATTTT. It yields the protein CAWSRAGTTDTQYF.

Only a few counts were recorded for this clone. This chain connects TRBV27 to TRBJ2-7, with D possibly matching TRBD1 (6 bases). The CDR3 is 15 amino acids. CDR1 is MNHEY, CDR2 SMNVEV, per germline (reference sequence). Trimming shortened V by 3 bases and J by 0 bases, and 12 bases separated the two germline ends. As DNA, the CDR3 is TGTGCCAGCAGTTTCGCCACAGGGATCTCCTACGAGCAGTACTTC. It encodes CASSFATGISYEQYF.

This chain uses TRBV4-1 with TRBJ1-1; D is unresolved. This CDR3 spans 13 amino acids. Germline V CDR1 and CDR2: MGHRA, YSYEKL. V gave up 4 bases and J gave up 0 bases, with 6 bases separating them. The DNA for the CDR3 is TGCGCCAGCAGCCCCCCGATGAACACTGAAGCTTTCTTT. Translating it yields CASSPPMNTEAFF.

There are a few counts of this clone. The chain combines TRBV9 with TRBJ1-1, with a possible D match to TRBD1 (5 bases). V lost 4 bases to trimming and J lost 0 bases, with 10 bases between them. Germline values: CDR1 SGDLS, CDR2 YYNGEE. The CDR3 contains 14 residues. CDR3 DNA sequence: TGTGCCAGCAGCACTGGGACGTTGAACACTGAAGCTTTCTTT. It codes for CASSTGTLNTEAFF.

The chain couples TRBV27 to TRBJ1-5; D not certain. V shed 4 bases and J shed 1 base, with 5 bases lying between them. Looked up from germline, CDR1 is MNHEY and CDR2 is SMNVEV (reference sequence). The CDR3 runs 13 residues. The CDR3 sequence is CASSSDSNQPQHF. In DNA form, the CDR3 reads TGTGCCAGCAGTTCAGACAGCAATCAGCCCCAGCATTTT.

The chain couples TRBV29-1 to TRBJ1-5; D is ambiguous. Trimming removed 4 bases at V and 0 bases at J, with 10 bases between. The germline V gene encodes CDR1 SQVTM and CDR2 ANQGSEA. This CDR3 spans 14 amino acids. The CDR3 region has the DNA TGCAGCGTTGGCAAGGGTGATAGCAATCAGCCCCAGCATTTT. It yields the protein CSVGKGDSNQPQHF.

The V gene is TRBV6-5, the J gene TRBJ2-7, with 11 bases matching TRBD1. The germline CDR1 and CDR2 sequences are MNHEY and SVGAGI. V shed 6 bases, J shed 0 bases, and the junction held 4 bases outside the gene matches. CDR3 length: 15 residues. The CDR3 nucleotides are TGTGCCAGCAGCCCCGGGACAGGGGGCTCCTACGAGCAGTACTTC. Translating it yields CASSPGTGGSYEQYF.

This clone is a singleton in its sample. This chain connects TRBV7-9 to TRBJ2-7; maybe TRBD2 (6 bases). Germline V gene data show CDR1 as SEHNR and CDR2 as FQNEAQ (reference sequence). The CDR3 runs 14 residues. Trimming took 5 bases from V and 5 from J, leaving 16 bases between them. This CDR3 reads CASSPDRGSHEQYF. The CDR3 DNA follows: TGTGCCAGCAGCCCAGATCGGGGGTCCCACGAGCAGTACTTC.

J is TRBJ2-5 and V is TRBV7-8, with TRBD2 identical over 8 bases. The CDR3 runs 17 residues. Germline V CDR1 and CDR2: SGHVS, FQNEAQ. The V segment lost 5 bases and the J segment 5 bases; nucleotides outside the gene matches: 16. CDR3 coding DNA: TGTGCCAGCAGCGCAGCCCGATGGACTAGCAGGGGCGAGACCCAGTACTTC. The encoded protein is CASSAARWTSRGETQYF. Looking up the rest from reference TRBV7-8 and TRBJ2-5 gives the full variable domain: GAGVSQSPRYKVAKRGQDVALRCDPISGHVSLFWYQQALGQGPEFLTYFQNEAQLDKSGLPSDRFFAERPEGSVSTLKIQRTQQEDSAVYLCASSAARWTSRGETQYFGPGTRLLVL.

The V and J genes are TRBV27 and TRBJ2-7; D remains ambiguous. Per germline, CDR1 MNHEY and CDR2 SMNVEV (reference sequence). Trimming shortened V by 3 bases and J by 2 bases, and 8 bases separated the two germline ends. CDR3 length equals 13 residues. The CDR3 DNA sequence: TGTGCCAGCAGTTTTTCCCCCGCCTACGAGCAGTACTTC. It encodes CASSFSPAYEQYF.

The genes are TRBV2 and TRBJ1-1; the match to TRBD1 covers 9 bases. V was pared by 9 bases and J by 4 bases, with 6 bases of the junction left unmatched. The length of the CDR3 is 13 residues. CDR1 and CDR2 (germline): SNHLY, FYNNEI. This CDR3 is CARTGGGGTEAFF. The CDR3 nucleotides read TGTGCCAGAACAGGGGGCGGGGGCACTGAAGCTTTCTTT.

This clone has a single count. The chain is built from TRBV6-4 and TRBJ1-2, with D perhaps matching TRBD1 (5 bases). CDR3 length: 15 amino acids. Trimming shortened V by 1 base and J by 5 bases, and 14 bases separated the two germline ends. Germline values: CDR1 MRHNA, CDR2 SNTAGT. This CDR3 is CASSDYGGPGYGYTF. The CDR3 nucleotides read TGTGCCAGCAGTGACTACGGGGGACCGGGGTATGGCTACACCTTC.

The chain is built from TRBV6-5 and TRBJ1-6, with D possibly matching TRBD1 (5 bases). This CDR3 has 14 amino acids. Germline V gene data show CDR1 as MNHEY and CDR2 as SVGAGI. The germline V and J ends were trimmed by 8 bases and 6 bases, with 14 bases remaining between them. The CDR3 region is CASGADGANSPLHF. The CDR3 region has the DNA TGTGCCAGCGGGGCCGACGGAGCTAATTCACCCCTCCACTTT.

The genes are TRBV2 and TRBJ2-1; 8 nucleotides agree with TRBD2. The CDR3 length is 12 residues. The germline CDR1 and CDR2 sequences are SNHLY and FYNNEI. Trimming cost V 7 bases and J 6 bases; bases outside gene matches: 2. CDR3 sequence: CASIRGGNEQFF. The CDR3 DNA sequence: TGTGCCAGCATACGGGGGGGCAATGAGCAGTTCTTC. Based on the CDR3 plus reference TRBV2 and TRBJ2-1, the full variable domain is EPEVTQTPSHQVTQMGQEVILRCVPISNHLYFYWYRQILGQKVEFLVSFYNNEISEKSEIFDDQFSVERPDGSNFTLKIRSTKLEDSAMYFCASIRGGNEQFFGPGTRLTVL.

V and J are TRBV25-1 and TRBJ2-6; D is tentatively TRBD1 or TRBD2 (5 bases each). The CDR3 covers 17 residues. Trimming stripped 6 bases from V and 3 bases from J, with 18 bases between. Germline values: CDR1 MGHDK, CDR2 SYGVNS. The CDR3 region has the DNA TGTGCCAGCAGCGGACGGGGCCCCGGTGATGGGGCCAACGTCCTGACTTTC. Translated, it gives CASSGRGPGDGANVLTF.

The rearrangement joins TRBV9 to TRBJ2-1; 9 positions agree with TRBD1. V dropped 3 bases and J dropped 6; count of bases not matched to a gene: 10. Germline assignment: CDR1 SGDLS and CDR2 YYNGEE. The CDR3 sequence is 16 residues long. CDR3 nucleotide sequence: TGTGCCAGCAGCGGCCCCGGGGACAGGGCAAGCAATGAGCAGTTCTTC. Amino acid sequence: CASSGPGDRASNEQFF.

The chain uses TRBV15 and TRBJ1-2; D remains ambiguous. This CDR3 is built from 14 residues. Germline V gene lookup returns CDR1 LNHNV and CDR2 YYDKDF (reference sequence). Trimming shortened V by 4 bases and J by 7 bases, and 16 bases separated the two germline ends. Written as DNA, the CDR3 is TGTGCCACCAGCACCTACCGCACGGCTGGTGGCTACACCTTC. It encodes CATSTYRTAGGYTF.

The V gene is TRBV12-5, the J gene TRBJ1-1; D is possibly TRBD1 (5 bases). Germline V CDR1 and CDR2: LGHNT, FRNRAP. The CDR3 spans 14 residues. Trimming removed 2 bases at V and 8 bases at J, with 15 bases between. As DNA, the CDR3 is TGTGCTAGTGGTTTGCCGGGACCGCAAAGAGAAGCTTTCTTT. This encodes CASGLPGPQREAFF.

This clone has more than one count but fewer than ten. The V and J genes are TRBV7-9 and TRBJ1-4, with TRBD1 identical over 10 bases. CDR1 and CDR2 from the germline V gene are SEHNR and FQNEAQ (reference sequence). The CDR3 is 16 amino acids. V lost 5 bases, J lost 8 bases, and 11 bases stayed unmatched. The CDR3 region is CASSPPVGQGFEKLFF. As DNA, the CDR3 is TGTGCCAGCAGCCCCCCTGTGGGACAGGGGTTCGAAAAACTGTTTTTT.